Below are 32 T cell receptor beta chains sequenced from a single sample in a study of response to subunit inactivated influenza vaccine. TCRdb used MiXCR to reprocess the RT-PCR reads, holding one entry per CDR3 protein. Of 600,000 to 700,000 distinct CDR3 sequences in the sample, roughly 15% are singletons; the top ten hold roughly 7.2%. The sequencing here drew on PBMCs from blood, taken about 14 days before vaccination. The receptors originated from a man aged 50 to 60 who received an inactivated influenza vaccine.

The gene calls are TRBV27 and TRBJ2-1; TRBD2 might be the D (5 bases). This CDR3 has 15 amino acids. Germline V gene sequence: CDR1 MNHEY, CDR2 SMNVEV (reference sequence). V was trimmed by 7 bases and J by 8 bases, leaving 21 bases between them. CDR3: CASTALGAENDEQFF. The DNA of the CDR3 is TGTGCCAGCACCGCGTTGGGAGCGGAGAACGATGAGCAGTTCTTC.

The chain uses TRBV18 and TRBJ1-3, with 7 positions matching TRBD1. V lost 0 bases and J lost 0; bases outside the gene matches: 2. This CDR3 region has 16 residues. Germline V gene data show CDR1 as KGHSH and CDR2 as LQKENI. The CDR3 protein is CASSPPGQSSGNTIYF. The CDR3 coding sequence is TGTGCCAGCTCACCACCGGGACAGAGCTCTGGAAACACCATATATTTT.

The chain is built from TRBV5-1 and TRBJ2-1, with 7 bases identical to TRBD2. J lost 2 bases, V lost 2 bases, and 7 bases had no gene match. Germline loops: CDR1 SGHRS, CDR2 YFSETQ. The CDR3 consists of 16 residues. The CDR3 sequence is CASSLSSGLPYNEQFF. The CDR3 DNA reads TGCGCCAGCAGCTTATCTAGCGGACTGCCCTACAATGAGCAGTTCTTC.

V usage is TRBV6-1 and J usage is TRBJ1-4; D is perhaps TRBD1 (5 bases). The ends were cut back, 2 bases at V and 5 bases at J, with 9 bases in the middle. Germline V gene lookup returns CDR1 MNHNS and CDR2 SASEGT. The CDR3 sequence is 14 residues long. The CDR3 nucleotides read TGTGCCAGCAGTGAATCTTGGGGGAATGAAAAACTGTTTTTT. It yields the protein CASSESWGNEKLFF.

CDR3 DNA sequence: TGCAGTGCTAGTCAGACTAGCGGGAGTGATGAGCAGTTCTTC. Translation: CSASQTSGSDEQFF. The V gene is TRBV20-1, the J gene TRBJ2-1, with TRBD2 matching 12 bases. Trimming took 3 bases from V and 8 from J; bases not matched to a gene: 5. Looked up from germline, CDR1 is DFQATT and CDR2 is SNEGSKA (reference sequence). CDR3 length: 14 residues.

This clonotype was found many times. J is TRBJ1-4 and V is TRBV4-3; D remains ambiguous. Per the germline V gene, CDR1 is LGHNA and CDR2 is YSLEER. V was clipped by 0 bases and J by 1 base, with 6 bases between them. This CDR3 contains 15 residues. For the CDR3, the DNA is TGCGCCAGCAGCCAAGATCCGGGAACTAATGAAAAACTGTTTTTT. This encodes CASSQDPGTNEKLFF.

There are a few counts of this clonotype. The V and J genes are TRBV20-1 and TRBJ1-5; D is unclear. The CDR3 is 14 residues long. Trimming removed 0 bases at V and 0 bases at J, with 6 bases between. The germline gives CDR1 DFQATT, CDR2 SNEGSKA (reference sequence). CDR3 region: CSARDLLSNQPQHF. As DNA, the CDR3 is TGCAGTGCTAGAGACCTCCTTAGCAATCAGCCCCAGCATTTT.

This chain connects TRBV12-3 or TRBV12-4 to TRBJ1-1; TRBD1 matches at 7 bases. V shed 7 bases, J shed 0 bases, and the junction held 5 bases outside the gene matches. The CDR3 is 14 amino acids. As DNA, the CDR3 is TGTGCCAGCAAACCGACAGGGATGAACACTGAAGCTTTCTTT. Protein product: CASKPTGMNTEAFF.

This clonotype was detected only a few times. V and J are TRBV6-5 and TRBJ2-5; tentatively, D is TRBD1 (5 bases). V was cut by 4 bases and J by 3 bases, with 15 bases left in between. Germline CDR1 is MNHEY and CDR2 is SVGAGI. The CDR3 is made up of 15 amino acids. CDR3 loop: CASSLSGRAEETQYF. DNA of the CDR3: TGTGCCAGCAGTTTATCGGGCAGGGCCGAAGAGACCCAGTACTTC.

V gene TRBV12-3 or TRBV12-4 combines with J gene TRBJ2-5; D is perhaps TRBD2 (6 bases). V was cut by 5 bases and J by 5 bases, with 12 bases left in between. CDR3 size: 13 residues. The CDR3 DNA sequence: TGTGCCAGCAGTCGCGGGGTTGCCGAGACCCAGTACTTC. Its translation: CASSRGVAETQYF.

This clonotype showed up just a few times. The chain combines TRBV2 with TRBJ2-3, with 10 bases fitting TRBD1. The V segment lost 7 bases and the J segment 4 bases; nucleotides outside the gene matches: 5. In germline, CDR1 is SNHLY, CDR2 FYNNEI. CDR3 length: 14 residues. CDR3 nucleotides: TGTGCCAGCAACAAAGGACAGGGGGCAGATACGCAGTATTTT. This encodes CASNKGQGADTQYF.

The genes are TRBV20-1 and TRBJ1-5, with D unclear. This CDR3 comprises 13 residues. Trimming took 0 bases from V and 3 from J, leaving 6 bases between them. Germline CDR1 is DFQATT and CDR2 is SNEGSKA (reference sequence). The CDR3 region has the DNA TGCAGTGCTAGAGACCGCATCAATCAGCCCCAGCATTTT. This translates into CSARDRINQPQHF.

Only a few counts were recorded for this clonotype. This chain's CDR3 is CSVRTSGRHEQYF. The CDR3 DNA is TGCAGCGTGCGGACTAGCGGGAGGCACGAGCAGTACTTC. The J gene is TRBJ2-7, the V gene TRBV29-1, with TRBD2 matching over 14 bases. CDR1 is SQVTM, CDR2 ANQGSEA, per germline. Trimming removed 6 bases from V and 5 bases from J; junction bases left unmatched: 3. There are 13 residues in the CDR3.

The chain employs TRBV9 and TRBJ2-2, with D tentatively TRBD2 (5 bases). The ends were cut back, 0 bases at V and 3 bases at J, with 9 bases in the middle. Per the germline V gene, CDR1 is SGDLS and CDR2 is YYNGEE. There are 15 residues in the CDR3. The CDR3 bases are TGTGCCAGCAGCGTAGATGGGAGTGACACCGGGGAGCTGTTTTTT. Protein: CASSVDGSDTGELFF.

The V gene is TRBV5-1, the J gene TRBJ1-2, with a possible D match to TRBD1 (6 bases). Per the germline V gene, CDR1 is SGHRS and CDR2 is YFSETQ. The length of the CDR3 is 13 residues. Trimming took 3 bases from V and 6 from J, leaving 12 bases between them. Written as DNA, the CDR3 is TGCGCCAGCAGCTGGGGGCATGGGGATGGCTACACCTTC. Amino acid sequence: CASSWGHGDGYTF.

The chain has TRBV5-1 and TRBJ2-3; 7 nucleotides line up with TRBD1. V shed 4 bases and J 4 bases; nucleotides not matched to a gene: 12. There are 16 residues in the CDR3. Germline V lookup: CDR1 SGHRS, CDR2 YFSETQ. The CDR3: CASSIRQGSGSDTQYF. CDR3 DNA sequence: TGCGCCAGCAGCATCCGACAGGGCTCGGGGTCAGATACGCAGTATTTT.

The chain has TRBV28 and TRBJ2-2; TRBD1 is a possible D gene (6 bases). This CDR3 has 13 amino acids. From germline, CDR1 is MDHEN and CDR2 SYDVKM. Trimming shortened V by 6 bases and J by 6 bases, and 11 bases separated the two germline ends. The CDR3: CASSDRLAGELFF. DNA for the CDR3: TGTGCCAGCAGCGACAGGTTAGCCGGGGAGCTGTTTTTT.

This clonotype appeared a few times. The chain employs TRBV27 and TRBJ2-7; D might be TRBD1 or TRBD2, each matching 5 bases. Germline V CDR1 and CDR2: MNHEY, SMNVEV (reference sequence). The length of the CDR3 is 14 residues. Trimming took 2 bases from V and 5 from J, leaving 13 bases between them. The CDR3 sequence is CASSLDGAGDEQYF. As DNA, the CDR3 is TGTGCCAGCAGTTTAGACGGGGCTGGCGACGAGCAGTACTTC.

The chain links TRBV20-1 to TRBJ2-3; 9 nucleotides match TRBD1. The CDR3 length is 17 residues. Germline trimming cut 4 bases from V and 4 bases from J; bases unmatched to any gene: 15. CDR1 and CDR2 from the germline V gene are DFQATT and SNEGSKA (reference sequence). CDR3 protein: CSAKPPSGQGIADTQYF. CDR3 DNA: TGCAGTGCTAAGCCACCATCCGGACAGGGGATCGCAGATACGCAGTATTTT.

This chain uses TRBV9 with TRBJ1-6; the match to TRBD1 covers 10 bases. The germline gives CDR1 SGDLS, CDR2 YYNGEE. J gave up 6 bases and V 4 bases, and 7 bases lay outside the gene matches. This CDR3 has 16 residues. CDR3 DNA: TGTGCCAGCAGCATATCCGGGACAGGGGTTAATTCACCCCTCCACTTT. Its protein is CASSISGTGVNSPLHF.

This clonotype was counted only a few times. V gene TRBV12-3 or TRBV12-4 combines with J gene TRBJ2-5; no firm D call. This CDR3 region has 12 residues. V was clipped by 3 bases and J by 5 bases, with 7 bases between them. The CDR3, as DNA: TGTGCCAGCAGTTTGGGCTGGGAGACCCAGTACTTC. This sequence encodes CASSLGWETQYF.

This clonotype was picked up a small number of times. This chain links TRBV7-2 with TRBJ2-4; 7 bases line up with TRBD1. Germline trimming cut 2 bases from V and 11 bases from J; bases unmatched to any gene: 9. There are 14 residues in the CDR3. In germline, CDR1 is SGHTA, CDR2 FQGNSA. This CDR3 is CASSLTYRGVVQYF. The DNA of the CDR3 is TGTGCCAGCAGCTTAACCTACAGGGGAGTAGTTCAGTACTTC. The complete variable domain, with remaining parts taken from reference TRBV7-2 and TRBJ2-4, reads GAGVSQSPSNKVTEKGKDVELRCDPISGHTALYWYRQSLGQGLEFLIYFQGNSAPDKSGLPSDRFSAERTGGSVSTLTIQRTQQEDSAVYLCASSLTYRGVVQYFGAGTRLSVL.

This chain connects TRBV4-3 to TRBJ2-1; tentatively, D is TRBD1 or TRBD2 (8 bases each). The CDR3 has 17 residues. V lost 0 bases to trimming and J lost 6 bases, with 18 bases between them. CDR1 is LGHNA and CDR2 is YSLEER in the germline V gene. This CDR3 reads CASSQEYQGAGGNEQFF. DNA for the CDR3: TGCGCCAGCAGCCAAGAATACCAGGGGGCGGGGGGCAATGAGCAGTTCTTC.

This clonotype showed up just a few times. The chain joins TRBV20-1 to TRBJ2-1, with 7 bases aligning to TRBD2. Germline lookup yields CDR1 DFQATT and CDR2 SNEGSKA (reference sequence). J lost 8 bases, V lost 3 bases, and 1 base had no gene match. The CDR3 sequence is 11 residues long. The CDR3 DNA reads as TGCAGTGCTAGGACTAGCCATGAGCAGTTCTTC. Protein product: CSARTSHEQFF.

The chain combines TRBV5-6 with TRBJ2-1; perhaps TRBD1 as D (6 bases). The germline CDR1 and CDR2 sequences are SGHDT and YYEEEE. Between the trimmed V and J ends, which lost 3 bases and 7 bases, there was a span of 17 bases. The CDR3 has 15 residues. CDR3 bases: TGTGCCAGCAGCTCATGGCAGGGGCTCATTAATGAGCAGTTCTTC. It codes for CASSSWQGLINEQFF. Full variable domain (outside the CDR3, taken from reference TRBV5-6 and TRBJ2-1): DAGVTQSPTHLIKTRGQQVTLRCSPKSGHDTVSWYQQALGQGPQFIFQYYEEEERQRGNFPDRFSGHQFPNYSSELNVNALLLGDSALYLCASSSWQGLINEQFFGPGTRLTVL.

V gene TRBV6-1 combines with J gene TRBJ2-3; 9 bases map to TRBD2. V dropped 0 bases and J dropped 0; count of bases not matched to a gene: 4. The germline V gene encodes CDR1 MNHNS and CDR2 SASEGT. The CDR3 spans 17 residues. The CDR3 DNA is TGTGCCAGCAGTGAAGCCAGCGGGAGGACTAGCACAGATACGCAGTATTTT. This gives the protein CASSEASGRTSTDTQYF.

The chain recombines TRBV6-2 or TRBV6-3 with TRBJ2-7, with D maybe TRBD1 (6 bases). The CDR3 is 15 amino acids. CDR1 MNHEY and CDR2 SVGEGT come from the germline V gene. The V gene lost 2 bases and the J gene lost 3 bases, with 14 bases spanning the gap. The CDR3 sequence: CASSYGGGSFYEQYF. DNA of the CDR3: TGTGCCAGCAGTTACGGGGGCGGTAGCTTCTACGAGCAGTACTTC.

This clonotype was seen more than once but under ten times. V is TRBV7-8 and J is TRBJ1-1, with D possibly being TRBD1 (5 bases). The germline gives CDR1 SGHVS, CDR2 FQNEAQ. This CDR3 is 18 amino acids long. Trimming pared 6 bases from V and 1 base from J, leaving 24 bases between. The CDR3 protein is CASSRLSSIRGPNTEAFF. The CDR3 nucleotides read TGTGCCAGCAGTCGTCTTAGTTCTATTAGGGGCCCGAACACTGAAGCTTTCTTT.

V gene TRBV20-1 combines with J gene TRBJ2-3; 7 bases agree with TRBD2. The CDR3 length is 14 residues. With 6 bases clipped from V and 3 bases from J, the junction kept 9 bases outside the gene matches. In germline, CDR1 is DFQATT, CDR2 SNEGSKA (reference sequence). For the CDR3, the DNA is TGCAGTGCCTACGCTAGCGGAAGGACAGATACGCAGTATTTT. This encodes CSAYASGRTDTQYF.

This clonotype was observed a handful of times. V and J are TRBV12-3 or TRBV12-4 and TRBJ1-2, with D uncertain. CDR3 length equals 15 residues. The V gene lost 6 bases and the J gene lost 8 bases, with 22 bases spanning the gap. CDR3 amino acids: CASSPQAVPGGGYTF. The CDR3 DNA reads as TGTGCCAGCAGCCCCCAGGCGGTGCCGGGAGGGGGCTACACCTTC.

This clonotype has just a few counts. This chain links TRBV3-1 with TRBJ2-4; D not certain. Per the germline V gene, CDR1 is LGHDT and CDR2 is YNNKEL (reference sequence). This CDR3 region has 13 residues. The V and J ends lost 1 base and 2 bases respectively, with 3 bases between them. Here the CDR3 reads CASSQGPKNIQYF. CDR3 DNA sequence: TGTGCCAGCAGCCAAGGGCCCAAAAACATTCAGTACTTC.

This clonotype has just a few counts. The chain employs TRBV20-1 and TRBJ2-6; D is ambiguous. This CDR3 comprises 18 residues. Per the germline V gene, CDR1 is DFQATT and CDR2 is SNEGSKA (reference sequence). The V end was cut by 0 bases, the J end by 1 base, with 16 bases between. The CDR3 coding sequence is TGCAGTGCTAGAGATAAACATCGGTCTGGTTCTGGGGCCAACGTCCTGACTTTC. Its protein product is CSARDKHRSGSGANVLTF.